These 32 T cell receptor beta chains were all obtained from the same sample, sequenced in a study of T-cell memory formation after mild COVID-19 (dated by TCRdb to the early 2020s). The library was prepared using 5' RACE. TCRdb records Illumina NovaSeq 6000 as the sequencer. The public reads were reprocessed in TCRdb via fastp at Q25 and MiXCR, keeping in-frame beta chains. Every distinct CDR3 protein forms one entry, paired with its most common genes and DNA. The sample table records 310,000 or so distinct CDR3 sequences; more than 15% of these occur just once. Roughly 20% of the sample rests with the top ten. The material sequenced was PBMCs or a T cell subset sorted from them (not recorded which). The origin of the receptors is a man in his late teens or twenties who had mild COVID-19 (a few samples of this study predate the infection). The sample titles of this study are shuffled in the database, so cell type and time point are left out; the donor was told from shared clones.

This clonotype was recorded a few times. The rearrangement uses TRBV7-9 and TRBJ2-5; D not resolved. V lost 3 bases to trimming and J lost 3 bases, with 5 bases between them. The germline V gene has CDR1 SEHNR and CDR2 FQNEAQ (reference sequence). The CDR3 runs 12 residues. CDR3 coding DNA: TGTGCCAGCAGCTTCGATGAAGAGACCCAGTACTTC. Translating it yields CASSFDEETQYF.

This clonotype was observed a handful of times. CDR3 sequence: CASALEGWQPQHF. The DNA of the CDR3 is TGTGCTAGTGCCCTAGAGGGTTGGCAGCCCCAGCATTTT. This chain links TRBV12-5 with TRBJ1-5; D remains unclear. Germline CDR1 reads LGHNT; CDR2 reads FRNRAP. This CDR3 has 13 amino acids. V was clipped by 7 bases and J by 7 bases, with 14 bases between them.

The chain couples TRBV6-5 to TRBJ1-4, with 7 bases matching TRBD1. Looked up from germline, CDR1 is MNHEY and CDR2 is SVGAGI. J gave up 0 bases and V 7 bases, and 5 bases lay outside the gene matches. The CDR3 totals 15 residues. CDR3 region: CASTYGTATNEKLFF. The CDR3 bases are TGTGCCAGCACCTACGGGACAGCAACTAATGAAAAACTGTTTTTT.

This clonotype was picked up a small number of times. The chain joins TRBV5-1 to TRBJ2-3; unclear D gene. CDR1 is SGHRS and CDR2 is YFSETQ in the germline V gene. The CDR3 is 13 amino acids. The V end lost 1 base, the J end lost 4 bases, and 7 bases lay between the germline ends. For the CDR3, the DNA is TGCGCCAGCAGCTTGTGGACCGCAGATACGCAGTATTTT. This codes for CASSLWTADTQYF.

J is TRBJ2-3 and V is TRBV20-1, with 8 nucleotides matching TRBD1. Germline V lookup: CDR1 DFQATT, CDR2 SNEGSKA (reference sequence). The CDR3 is 14 residues long. V lost 5 bases to trimming and J lost 5 bases; unmatched junction nucleotides: 9. The chain's CDR3 is CSASGGAAVDTQYF. CDR3 nucleotides: TGCAGTGCTTCAGGGGGCGCCGCCGTAGATACGCAGTATTTT.

V is TRBV9 and J is TRBJ2-5; 12 nucleotides agree with TRBD2. This CDR3 is 18 amino acids long. Germline V gene lookup returns CDR1 SGDLS and CDR2 YYNGEE. V lost 0 bases and J lost 5; bases outside the gene matches: 11. CDR3 DNA: TGTGCCAGCAGCGTAGGAGCTAGCGGGGGGGCCTGGTTGGAGACCCAGTACTTC. It encodes CASSVGASGGAWLETQYF.

This clonotype was counted only a few times. The chain employs TRBV7-2 and TRBJ2-5; tentatively, D is TRBD1 (5 bases). V was cut by 3 bases and J by 0 bases, with 8 bases left in between. The germline V gene encodes CDR1 SGHTA and CDR2 FQGNSA. This CDR3 is 14 amino acids long. This chain's CDR3 is CASSLTAYQETQYF. CDR3 in DNA: TGTGCCAGCAGCTTGACAGCCTACCAAGAGACCCAGTACTTC.

V is TRBV29-1 and J is TRBJ2-3, with TRBD1 matching 9 bases. Germline lookup yields CDR1 SQVTM and CDR2 ANQGSEA. The CDR3 loop spans 16 amino acids. Losses at the gene ends were 7 bases for V and 6 bases for J; bases not matched to a gene: 17. The CDR3 bases are TGCAGCGGTGGATCCGGGACAGGGCCCCCTCGGGATACGCAGTATTTT. The encoded protein is CSGGSGTGPPRDTQYF.

The chain uses TRBV9 and TRBJ2-3, with TRBD1 matching over 10 bases. This CDR3 has 17 amino acids. Germline CDR1 reads SGDLS; CDR2 reads YYNGEE. With V trimmed by 3 bases and J by 5 bases, 12 bases remained unmatched. DNA of the CDR3: TGTGCCAGCAGCGCTCCGATAACCGGGACAGGGGTAGATACGCAGTATTTT. Amino acid sequence: CASSAPITGTGVDTQYF.

This clonotype was seen a few times. The CDR3 DNA reads TGCAGTCCCCAGGGGACAGCCTATGGCTACACCTTC. Protein product: CSPQGTAYGYTF. The gene calls are TRBV20-1 and TRBJ1-2; TRBD1 matches 7 bases. Germline lookup yields CDR1 DFQATT and CDR2 SNEGSKA (reference sequence). The CDR3 runs 12 residues. V lost 8 bases to trimming and J lost 4 bases; unmatched junction nucleotides: 7.

This clonotype was detected a few times. The rearrangement links TRBV4-1 to TRBJ1-5; perhaps TRBD1 as D (5 bases). CDR3 length: 15 amino acids. In germline, CDR1 is MGHRA, CDR2 YSYEKL. The V and J ends lost 4 bases and 7 bases respectively, with 17 bases between them. CDR3: CASSLGGSGDQPQHF. CDR3 DNA: TGCGCCAGCAGCCTAGGAGGGTCGGGGGACCAGCCCCAGCATTTT.

This clonotype turned up a few times. For the CDR3, the DNA is TGCGCCAGCAGCTTTTACCGGGCCCCGAATGAGCAGTTCTTC. This encodes CASSFYRAPNEQFF. The chain links TRBV5-1 to TRBJ2-1; D gene unclear. This CDR3 has 14 residues. V lost 2 bases to trimming and J lost 7 bases, with 13 bases between them. Germline V CDR1 and CDR2: SGHRS, YFSETQ.

This clonotype has a handful of counts. J is TRBJ2-2 and V is TRBV6-5, with TRBD1 matching over 10 bases. The CDR3 runs 16 residues. Germline trimming cut 0 bases from V and 5 bases from J; bases unmatched to any gene: 3. Germline V lookup: CDR1 MNHEY, CDR2 SVGAGI. CDR3: CASSYSGTGVTGELFF. The CDR3 DNA follows: TGTGCCAGCAGTTACTCTGGGACAGGGGTGACCGGGGAGCTGTTTTTT.

This clonotype was seen at least ten times. The chain recombines TRBV12-3 or TRBV12-4 with TRBJ1-4, with TRBD1 matching over 8 bases. Trimming took 6 bases from V and 9 from J; bases not matched to a gene: 9. The CDR3 totals 14 residues. In nucleotides, the CDR3 is TGTGCCAGCAGCCGGACAGGGTTTAGTAAAAAACTGTTTTTT. It codes for CASSRTGFSKKLFF.

CDR3 region: CASSQDPGTSGGKFF. Written as DNA, the CDR3 is TGCGCCAGCAGCCAAGATCCCGGGACTAGCGGGGGGAAGTTCTTC. V and J are TRBV4-1 and TRBJ2-1; TRBD2 matches at 15 bases. Germline loops: CDR1 MGHRA, CDR2 YSYEKL. V shed 0 bases, J shed 14 bases, and the junction held 5 bases outside the gene matches. The CDR3 covers 15 residues.

This clonotype was counted only a few times. The rearrangement links TRBV4-1 to TRBJ2-6; the match to TRBD1 covers 7 bases. The germline V gene encodes CDR1 MGHRA and CDR2 YSYEKL. This CDR3 spans 17 amino acids. Losses at the gene ends were 3 bases for V and 11 bases for J; bases not matched to a gene: 16. CDR3 bases: TGCGCCAGCAGCCAGCCTTTGAGGGGGCGAAGTATATACGTCCTGACTTTC. It codes for CASSQPLRGRSIYVLTF.

V is TRBV14 and J is TRBJ2-1; no definite D call. The germline V and J ends were trimmed by 1 base and 4 bases, with 5 bases remaining between them. CDR1 is SGHDN and CDR2 is FVKESK in the germline V gene. The CDR3 has 13 residues. DNA for the CDR3: TGTGCCAGCAGCCAAGGAGTTTACAATGAGCAGTTCTTC. Translating gives CASSQGVYNEQFF.

This clonotype was observed at least ten times. The CDR3: CASSRDYGYTF. The CDR3 nucleotides read TGTGCCAGCAGTAGGGACTATGGCTACACCTTC. The rearrangement joins TRBV12-3 or TRBV12-4 to TRBJ1-2; D not resolved. V lost 5 bases and J 3 bases, leaving 4 bases between the germline ends. CDR3 length: 11 amino acids.

The chain joins TRBV19 to TRBJ2-7; TRBD1 matches 9 bases. This CDR3 region has 14 residues. After removal of 5 bases from V and 2 bases from J, the junction contained 4 bases not matched to a gene. Germline V CDR1 and CDR2: LNHDA, SQIVND (reference sequence). CDR3 bases: TGTGCCAGTAGTCCACAGGGGGCAGCCTACGAGCAGTACTTC. This gives the protein CASSPQGAAYEQYF.

A few counts support this clonotype. This CDR3 is CASSPTQAGNEQFF. The CDR3 nucleotides read TGTGCCAGCAGCCCGACCCAGGCAGGCAATGAGCAGTTCTTC. V usage is TRBV7-2 and J usage is TRBJ2-1; D uncertain. Trimming stripped 5 bases from V and 6 bases from J, with 14 bases between. The CDR3 is made up of 14 amino acids. Germline CDR1 is SGHTA and CDR2 is FQGNSA.

About this clonotype: At one end, the junction sequence differs from germline, possibly due to a read error. The genes are TRBV7-2 and TRBJ2-7, with D possibly matching TRBD1 (5 bases). The length of the CDR3 is 13 residues. From germline, CDR1 is SGHTA and CDR2 FQGNSA. As DNA, the CDR3 is TGTGCCACCAGCATTGGGGCATTCTACGAGCAGTACTTC. Encoded protein: CATSIGAFYEQYF.

In this sample, this clonotype turned up a few times. The rearrangement joins TRBV19 to TRBJ2-2, with no clear D. V shed 6 bases and J shed 8 bases, with 10 bases lying between them. CDR3 length: 12 amino acids. Germline V lookup: CDR1 LNHDA, CDR2 SQIVND (reference sequence). The CDR3: CASSWLGGELFF. The CDR3 DNA is TGTGCCAGTAGCTGGTTGGGAGGGGAGCTGTTTTTT.

The chain is built from TRBV20-1 and TRBJ1-6; D not certain. Germline values: CDR1 DFQATT, CDR2 SNEGSKA (reference sequence). The CDR3 consists of 11 residues. V was pared by 3 bases and J by 16 bases, with 13 bases between. The CDR3 reads CSASQRDPLHF. The CDR3 region has the DNA TGCAGTGCTAGTCAAAGGGATCCTCTCCACTTT.

This chain connects TRBV24-1 to TRBJ1-5; unclear D gene. The V end lost 3 bases, the J end lost 6 bases, and 17 bases lay between the germline ends. The CDR3 loop spans 16 amino acids. Germline loops: CDR1 KGHDR, CDR2 SFDVKD. The CDR3 coding sequence is TGTGCCACCAGTGATGAGGGTAGGAGGTGTCGTCAGCCCCAGCATTTT. Its translation: CATSDEGRRCRQPQHF.

The chain carries TRBV7-8 and TRBJ1-5; 8 positions agree with TRBD1. The CDR3 totals 17 residues. The J segment lost 1 base and the V segment lost 3 bases, leaving 8 bases of the junction unmatched. Germline loops: CDR1 SGHVS, CDR2 FQNEAQ. Here the CDR3 reads CASSFAQGGWSNQPQHF. For the CDR3, the DNA is TGTGCCAGCAGCTTTGCACAGGGGGGCTGGAGCAATCAGCCCCAGCATTTT.

The chain uses TRBV7-6 and TRBJ2-5, with D hard to call. V gave up 5 bases and J gave up 5 bases, with 9 bases separating them. From germline, CDR1 is SGHVS and CDR2 FNYEAQ. This CDR3 is 12 amino acids long. The CDR3: CASSPIEETQYF. CDR3 sequence (DNA): TGTGCCAGCAGCCCCATTGAGGAGACCCAGTACTTC.

This clonotype was observed many times. The chain is built from TRBV4-2 and TRBJ2-4; 8 nucleotides line up with TRBD1. Looked up from germline, CDR1 is LGHNA and CDR2 is YNFKEQ. The junction had 5 bases not matched to a gene; V was cut back by 5 bases and J by 5 bases. The CDR3 consists of 14 residues. The DNA for the CDR3 is TGTGCCAGCAGCTTAGGACAGGGCGAAAACATTCAGTACTTC. This translates into CASSLGQGENIQYF.

The chain is built from TRBV7-3 and TRBJ2-3; the match to TRBD2 covers 10 bases. V was pared by 5 bases and J by 2 bases, with 7 bases of the junction left unmatched. The CDR3 spans 16 residues. Germline V gene lookup returns CDR1 SGHTA and CDR2 FQGTGA. In DNA, the CDR3 is TGTGCCAGCAGCGCTCTACTAGCGGGGTCCACAGATACGCAGTATTTT. Residues: CASSALLAGSTDTQYF. Combining the CDR3 with reference TRBV7-3 and TRBJ2-3 gives the whole variable domain GAGVSQTPSNKVTEKGKYVELRCDPISGHTALYWYRQSLGQGPEFLIYFQGTGAADDSGLPNDRFFAVRPEGSVSTLKIQRTERGDSAVYLCASSALLAGSTDTQYFGPGTRLTVL.

This clonotype was seen a few times. The CDR3 DNA reads TGTGCCACCAGTGATTCCCAGGGGGCCAGAGATACGCAGTATTTT. Protein sequence: CATSDSQGARDTQYF. This chain links TRBV24-1 with TRBJ2-3; TRBD1 agrees at 8 bases. The CDR3 length is 15 residues. V gave up 2 bases and J gave up 5 bases; unmatched junction bases: 5. Germline values: CDR1 KGHDR, CDR2 SFDVKD.

This clonotype was recorded many times. The chain combines TRBV5-5 with TRBJ2-3, with 12 bases matching TRBD2. The CDR3 extends over 17 amino acids. Germline trimming cut 4 bases from V and 1 base from J; bases unmatched to any gene: 7. The germline V gene encodes CDR1 SGHKS and CDR2 YYEKEE (reference sequence). The CDR3 nucleotides read TGTGCCAGCAGCCCGGCGCGGACTAGCGGGGGCACAGATACGCAGTATTTT. This sequence encodes CASSPARTSGGTDTQYF.

This clonotype was picked up a small number of times. This chain uses TRBV7-6 with TRBJ2-7, with 9 bases that match TRBD1. The CDR3 is 13 amino acids. With V trimmed by 6 bases and J by 5 bases, 5 bases remained unmatched. The germline V gene encodes CDR1 SGHVS and CDR2 FNYEAQ. The CDR3 loop reads CASSRGTGNEQYF. In DNA, the CDR3 is TGTGCCAGCAGTCGGGGGACAGGGAACGAGCAGTACTTC.

The rearrangement joins TRBV6-4 to TRBJ1-2, with unresolved D. Trimming left V 0 bases short and J 7 bases short, with 12 bases between. CDR3 length: 14 residues. Germline values: CDR1 MRHNA, CDR2 SNTAGT. The CDR3 region is CASSDSNRVSGYTF. For the CDR3, the DNA is TGTGCCAGCAGTGACTCGAATCGGGTTTCTGGCTACACCTTC.